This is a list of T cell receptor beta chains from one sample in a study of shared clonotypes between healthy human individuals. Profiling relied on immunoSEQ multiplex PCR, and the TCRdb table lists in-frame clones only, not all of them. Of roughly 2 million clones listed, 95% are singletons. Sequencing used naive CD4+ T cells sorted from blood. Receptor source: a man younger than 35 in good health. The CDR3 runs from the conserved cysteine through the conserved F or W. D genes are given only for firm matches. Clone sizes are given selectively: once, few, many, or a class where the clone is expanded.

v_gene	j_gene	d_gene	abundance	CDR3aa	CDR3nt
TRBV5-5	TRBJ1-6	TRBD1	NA	CASSSNIRQGSDSPLHF	TGTGCCAGCAGCTCAAACATAAGACAGGGGTCGGATTCACCCCTCCACTTT
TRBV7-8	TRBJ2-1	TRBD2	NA	CASSSLAGPTYNEQFF	TGTGCCAGCAGCTCCCTAGCGGGGCCAACCTACAATGAGCAGTTCTTC
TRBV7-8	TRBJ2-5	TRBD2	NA	CASSLDSSGQETQYF	TGTGCCAGCAGCTTAGACTCTAGCGGACAAGAGACCCAGTACTTC
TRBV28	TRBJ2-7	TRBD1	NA	CASKPGGAYEQYF	TGTGCCAGCAAACCAGGGGGCGCCTACGAGCAGTACTTC
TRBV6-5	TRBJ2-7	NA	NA	CASSYSPTDEQYF	TGTGCCAGCAGTTACTCGCCGACAGACGAGCAGTACTTC
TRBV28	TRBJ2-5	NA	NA	CASSSWSWDTKETQYF	TGTGCCAGCAGTTCTTGGTCCTGGGACACCAAAGAGACCCAGTACTTC
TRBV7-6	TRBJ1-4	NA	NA	CASSSQPQTNEKLFF	TGTGCCAGCAGCTCCCAGCCACAGACAAATGAAAAACTGTTTTTT
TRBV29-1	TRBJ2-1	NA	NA	CSVENPGRNNEQFF	TGCAGCGTTGAAAATCCCGGGAGAAACAATGAGCAGTTCTTC
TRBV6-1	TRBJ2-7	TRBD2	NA	CASSEGLAGGYEQYF	TGTGCCAGCAGTGAAGGTCTAGCGGGGGGGTACGAGCAGTACTTC
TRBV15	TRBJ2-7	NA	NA	CATSRDYPNEQYF	TGTGCCACCAGCAGGGACTACCCCAACGAGCAGTACTTC
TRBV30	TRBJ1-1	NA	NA	CAWSGQPLNTEAFF	TGTGCCTGGAGTGGACAGCCCCTGAACACTGAAGCTTTCTTT
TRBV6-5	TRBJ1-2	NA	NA	CASSYGINYGYTF	TGTGCCAGCAGTTACGGGATTAACTATGGCTACACCTTC
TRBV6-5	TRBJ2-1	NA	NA	CASTRGNNEQFF	TGTGCCAGCACCCGCGGGAACAATGAGCAGTTCTTC
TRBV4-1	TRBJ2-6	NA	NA	CASSPTASSGANVLTF	TGCGCCAGCAGCCCGACAGCTAGCTCTGGGGCCAACGTCCTGACTTTC
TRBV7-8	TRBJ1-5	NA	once	CASTPVVDGNQPQHF	TGTGCCAGCACCCCGGTGGTCGACGGCAATCAGCCCCAGCATTTT
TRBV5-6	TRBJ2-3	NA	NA	CASSLRSTDTQYF	TGTGCCAGCAGTTTGCGTTCGACAGATACGCAGTATTTT
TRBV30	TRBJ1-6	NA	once	CAWSVLFNSPLHF	TGTGCCTGGAGTGTTCTTTTTAATTCACCCCTCCACTTT
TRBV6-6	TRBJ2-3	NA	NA	CASSYDTDTQYF	TGTGCCAGCAGTTACGACACAGATACGCAGTATTTT
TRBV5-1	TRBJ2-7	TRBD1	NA	CASSLEGTAYEQYF	TGCGCCAGCAGCCTCGAGGGGACAGCCTACGAGCAGTACTTC
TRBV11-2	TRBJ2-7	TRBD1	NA	CASSQPGQGVSEQYF	TGTGCCAGCAGCCAACCGGGACAGGGTGTAAGCGAGCAGTACTTC
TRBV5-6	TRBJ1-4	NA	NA	CASSLRSDSTTNEKLFF	TGTGCCAGCAGCTTGAGGAGTGATTCCACAACTAATGAAAAACTGTTTTTT
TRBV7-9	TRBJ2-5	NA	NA	CASSLAETQYF	TGTGCCAGCAGCTTAGCCGAGACCCAGTACTTC
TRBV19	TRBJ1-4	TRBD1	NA	CASRGTGATNEKLFF	TGTGCCAGTAGGGGGACAGGAGCAACTAATGAAAAACTGTTTTTT
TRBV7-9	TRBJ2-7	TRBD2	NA	CASSLAGSGVAYEQYF	TGTGCCAGCAGCTTAGCGGGTAGCGGGGTCGCCTACGAGCAGTACTTC
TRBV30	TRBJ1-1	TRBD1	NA	CAWKGQGNTEAFF	TGTGCCTGGAAAGGACAGGGGAACACTGAAGCTTTCTTT
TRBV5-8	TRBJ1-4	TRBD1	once	CASSSGGWTGHEKLFF	TGTGCCAGCAGCAGTGGGGGCTGGACAGGGCACGAAAAACTGTTTTTT
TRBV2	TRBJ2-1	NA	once	CASSELLPTYNEQFF	TGTGCCAGCAGTGAATTACTCCCTACCTACAATGAGCAGTTCTTC
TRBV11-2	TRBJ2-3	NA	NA	CASSPSSDTQYF	TGTGCCAGCAGCCCATCCTCGGATACGCAGTATTTT
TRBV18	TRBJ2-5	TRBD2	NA	CASRGTSGSLETQYF	TGTGCCAGCCGGGGGACTAGCGGGAGTTTGGAGACCCAGTACTTC
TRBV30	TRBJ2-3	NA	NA	CAWSTSDTQYF	TGTGCCTGGAGTACTTCAGATACGCAGTATTTT
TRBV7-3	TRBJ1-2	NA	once	CASSSSSLGGGYGYTF	TGTGCCAGCAGCTCCTCCTCCCTTGGGGGCGGCTATGGCTACACCTTC